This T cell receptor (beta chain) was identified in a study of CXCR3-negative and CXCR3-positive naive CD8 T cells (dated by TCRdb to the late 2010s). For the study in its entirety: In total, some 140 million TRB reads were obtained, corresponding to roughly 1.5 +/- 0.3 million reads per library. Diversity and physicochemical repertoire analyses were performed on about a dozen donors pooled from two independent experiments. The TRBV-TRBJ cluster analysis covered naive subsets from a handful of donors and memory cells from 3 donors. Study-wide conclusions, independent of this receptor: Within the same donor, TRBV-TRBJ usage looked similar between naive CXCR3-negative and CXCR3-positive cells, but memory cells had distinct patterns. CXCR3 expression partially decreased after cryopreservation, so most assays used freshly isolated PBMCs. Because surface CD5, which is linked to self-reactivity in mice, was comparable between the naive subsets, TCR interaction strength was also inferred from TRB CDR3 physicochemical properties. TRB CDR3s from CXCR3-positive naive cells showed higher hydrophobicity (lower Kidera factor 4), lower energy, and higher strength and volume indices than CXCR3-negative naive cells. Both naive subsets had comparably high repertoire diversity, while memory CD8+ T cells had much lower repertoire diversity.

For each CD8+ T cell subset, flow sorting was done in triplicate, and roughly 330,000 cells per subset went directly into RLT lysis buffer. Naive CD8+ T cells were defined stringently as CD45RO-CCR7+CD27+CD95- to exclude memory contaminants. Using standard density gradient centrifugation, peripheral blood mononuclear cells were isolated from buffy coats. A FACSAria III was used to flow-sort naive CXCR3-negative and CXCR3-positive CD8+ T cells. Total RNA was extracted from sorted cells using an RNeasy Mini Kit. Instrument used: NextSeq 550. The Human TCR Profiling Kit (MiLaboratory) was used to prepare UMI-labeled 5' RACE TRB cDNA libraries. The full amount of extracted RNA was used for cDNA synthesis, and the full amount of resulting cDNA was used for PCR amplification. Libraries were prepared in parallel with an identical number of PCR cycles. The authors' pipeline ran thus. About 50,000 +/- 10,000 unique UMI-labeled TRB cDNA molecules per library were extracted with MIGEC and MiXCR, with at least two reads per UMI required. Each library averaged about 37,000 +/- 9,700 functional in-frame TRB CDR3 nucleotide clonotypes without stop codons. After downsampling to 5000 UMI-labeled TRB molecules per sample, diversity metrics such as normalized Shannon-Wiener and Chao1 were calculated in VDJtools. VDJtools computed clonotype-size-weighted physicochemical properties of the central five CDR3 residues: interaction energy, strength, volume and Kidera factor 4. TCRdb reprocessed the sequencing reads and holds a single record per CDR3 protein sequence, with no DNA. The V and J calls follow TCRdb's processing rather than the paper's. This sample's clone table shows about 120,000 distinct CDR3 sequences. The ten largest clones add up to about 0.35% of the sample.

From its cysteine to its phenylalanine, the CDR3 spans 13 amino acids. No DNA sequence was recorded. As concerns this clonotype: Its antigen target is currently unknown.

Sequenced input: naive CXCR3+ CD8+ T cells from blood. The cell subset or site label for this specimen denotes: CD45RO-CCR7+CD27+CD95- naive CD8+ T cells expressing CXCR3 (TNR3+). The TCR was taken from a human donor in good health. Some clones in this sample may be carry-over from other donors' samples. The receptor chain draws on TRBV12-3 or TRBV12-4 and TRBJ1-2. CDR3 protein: CASTPTANYGYTF.